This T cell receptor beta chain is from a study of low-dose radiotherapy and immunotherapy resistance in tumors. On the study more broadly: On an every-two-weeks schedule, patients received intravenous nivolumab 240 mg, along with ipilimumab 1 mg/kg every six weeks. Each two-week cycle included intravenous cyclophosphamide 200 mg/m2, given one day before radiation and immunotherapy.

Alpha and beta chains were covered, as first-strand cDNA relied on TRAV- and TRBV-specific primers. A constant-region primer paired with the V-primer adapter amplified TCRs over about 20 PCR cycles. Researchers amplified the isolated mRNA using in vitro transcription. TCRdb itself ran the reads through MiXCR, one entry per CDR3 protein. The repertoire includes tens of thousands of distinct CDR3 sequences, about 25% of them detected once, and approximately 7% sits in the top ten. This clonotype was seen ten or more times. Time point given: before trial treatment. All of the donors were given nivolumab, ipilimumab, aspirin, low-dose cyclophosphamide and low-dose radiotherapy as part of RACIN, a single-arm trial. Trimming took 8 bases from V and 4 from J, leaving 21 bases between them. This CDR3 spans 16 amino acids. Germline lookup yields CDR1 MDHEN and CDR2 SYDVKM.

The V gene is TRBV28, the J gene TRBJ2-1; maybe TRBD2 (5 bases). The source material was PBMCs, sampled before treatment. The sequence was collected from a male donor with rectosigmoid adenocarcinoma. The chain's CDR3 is CASSGDRGRIYNEQFF. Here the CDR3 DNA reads TGTGCCAGCTCCGGGGATAGAGGCCGGATATACAATGAGCAGTTCTTC.